This TCR beta chain is from a study of blood T cell repertoires in COVID-19. Overall study context: The samples span acute and convalescent COVID-19 from the United States, Italy and Spain. T cells, B-cell-depleted T cells, or PBMCs provided the cDNA or gDNA that served as material.

In the source study's methods: Estimation of nucleated cell counts relied on the amplification of reference gene primers. Measured with immunoSEQ multiplex PCR; TCRdb has only the in-frame clones, and not every one. V, J and clone size are taken as reported in that table, and D and trimming were inferred from the DNA itself. In the table there are tens of thousands of clones, 87% of which are singletons. Germline V gene lookup returns CDR1 MNHEY and CDR2 SMNVEV (reference sequence). The ends lost 11 bases at V and 5 bases at J; junction bases unmatched: 10. This CDR3 is 14 amino acids long. Sequencing was done on a sample of peripheral blood. V usage is TRBV27 and J usage is TRBJ2-3, with 10 nucleotides matching TRBD1. This TCR was recovered from an older man in a cohort sampled during active COVID-19. The CDR3 DNA sequence: TGTGCCGTAGGAGGACAGGGGGTACTAGATACGCAGTATTTT. This sequence encodes CAVGGQGVLDTQYF.